This TCR beta chain is from a study of blood T cell repertoires in COVID-19. For the study at large: COVID-19 samples, acute and convalescent, were from the United States, Italy and Spain. T cells, B-cell-depleted T cells, or PBMCs provided the cDNA or gDNA that served as material.

In the authors' methods: How many nucleated cells were present was estimated from reference gene primer amplification. The data were produced by immunoSEQ multiplex PCR, yet TCRdb's version contains in-frame clones alone and is incomplete. For V, J and clone size, that table is used; D and trimming come from the DNA. The sample has roughly 140,000 clones; under 80% are singletons. CDR3 length equals 16 residues. This chain uses TRBV21-1 with TRBJ2-2; TRBD1 reflects the table's D call only, with no check against the DNA. TRBV21-1 is an annotated pseudogene. This receptor was obtained from a man aged 55 to 70 with acute or convalescent COVID-19. The sequencing sample was made of peripheral blood. The CDR3 coding sequence is TGTGCCAGCAGCAAAGACAGCCCCTTTGGGACCGGGGAGCTGTTTTTT. Its protein product is CASSKDSPFGTGELFF.